Below, 20 T cell receptor beta chains from the same sample are listed, as sequenced in a study of control samples from healthy donors and cancer patients. Assay used: immunoSEQ multiplex PCR; TCRdb lists only in-frame clones, some missing. The table shows some 150,000 clones, with 95% to 96% occurring only once. Specimen: blood. The receptors here all came from a woman in her twenties or thirties in good health.

V and J are TRBV5-8 and TRBJ2-7; D might be TRBD2 (6 bases). Trimming removed 3 bases at V and 4 bases at J, with 20 bases between. Germline-derived CDR1 and CDR2 are SGHTS and YDEGEE. CDR3 length: 16 residues. For the CDR3, the DNA is TGTGCCAGCAGCTGGAGGGTGAGCGGCAAGGGGTACGAGCAGTACTTC. Translation: CASSWRVSGKGYEQYF. The full variable domain, rest sourced from reference TRBV5-8 and TRBJ2-7, is EAGVTQSPTHLIKTRGQQATLRCSPISGHTSVYWYQQALGLGLQFLLWYDEGEERNRGNFPPRFSGRQFPNYSSELNVNALELEDSALYLCASSWRVSGKGYEQYFGPGTRLTVT.

The chain combines TRBV19 with TRBJ2-1, with D hard to call. Germline CDR1 and CDR2: LNHDA and SQIVND (reference sequence). V lost 7 bases and J 3 bases, leaving 13 bases between the germline ends. There are 14 residues in the CDR3. The CDR3 region is CASTPGRLYNEQFF. Written as DNA, the CDR3 is TGTGCCAGTACCCCCGGGCGGCTCTACAATGAGCAGTTCTTC.

This clone was detected once. The V and J genes are TRBV6-5 and TRBJ2-1, with 7 nucleotides matching TRBD1. Germline lookup yields CDR1 MNHEY and CDR2 SVGAGI. The CDR3 length is 14 residues. V lost 6 bases and J lost 8; bases outside the gene matches: 10. The CDR3: CASRKLTGRDEQFF. The CDR3 DNA reads as TGTGCCAGCAGGAAACTGACAGGGCGGGATGAGCAGTTCTTC.

This clone was seen a single time. The chain carries TRBV6-5 and TRBJ1-2; TRBD1 is a possible D gene (5 bases). The CDR3 has 11 amino acids. V lost 4 bases to trimming and J lost 7 bases, with 7 bases between them. CDR1 is MNHEY, CDR2 SVGAGI, per germline. CDR3 in amino acids: CASSSGRGYTF. CDR3 nucleotides: TGTGCCAGCAGTTCGGGACGTGGCTACACCTTC.

This clone has just one count. The rearrangement joins TRBV6-5 to TRBJ2-2; 10 bases are a match to TRBD2. The CDR3 sequence is 15 residues long. V trimming: 6 bases; J trimming: 5 bases; junction bases outside the gene matches: 6. The germline CDR1 and CDR2 sequences are MNHEY and SVGAGI. In nucleotides, the CDR3 is TGTGCCAGCAGCCCCGGGACTAGCGTAACCGGGGAGCTGTTTTTT. It specifies CASSPGTSVTGELFF.

V gene TRBV11-3 combines with J gene TRBJ1-2; tentatively, D is TRBD1 (5 bases). Per the germline V gene, CDR1 is SGHNT and CDR2 is YENEEA. V lost 5 bases, J lost 5 bases, and 15 bases lay in between. The CDR3 sequence is 14 residues long. As DNA, the CDR3 is TGTGCCAGCAGCCACAGGACCGACGGTTATGGCTACACCTTC. Residues: CASSHRTDGYGYTF. Complete variable domain (other parts from reference TRBV11-3 and TRBJ1-2): EAGVVQSPRYKIIEKKQPVAFWCNPISGHNTLYWYLQNLGQGPELLIRYENEEAVDDSQLPKDRFSAERLKGVDSTLKIQPAELGDSAVYLCASSHRTDGYGYTFGSGTRLTVV.

This chain uses TRBV19 with TRBJ2-1; D is perhaps TRBD1 or TRBD2 (5 bases each). The germline CDR1 and CDR2 sequences are LNHDA and SQIVND (reference sequence). V was cut by 5 bases and J by 7 bases, with 12 bases left in between. The CDR3 length is 13 residues. DNA of the CDR3: TGTGCCAGTAGTCCAGGGACGGGGAATGAGCAGTTCTTC. Its translation: CASSPGTGNEQFF.

V usage is TRBV4-1 and J usage is TRBJ2-3; tentatively, D is TRBD1 (6 bases). Trimming removed 4 bases from V and 4 bases from J, with 18 bases in between. Germline CDR1 reads MGHRA; CDR2 reads YSYEKL. The CDR3 has 16 residues. The CDR3 loop is CASSPPWGRGADTQYF. CDR3 coding DNA: TGCGCCAGCAGCCCTCCCTGGGGCAGGGGAGCAGATACGCAGTATTTT.

J is TRBJ2-3 and V is TRBV30; unclear D gene. The CDR3 sequence is 12 residues long. With 3 bases removed from V and 0 bases from J, the gap between germline ends came to 4 bases. Germline V gives CDR1 GTSNPN, CDR2 SVGIG (reference sequence). The CDR3 region is CAWRGSTDTQYF. In DNA, the CDR3 is TGTGCCTGGAGGGGGAGCACAGATACGCAGTATTTT.

V usage is TRBV18 and J usage is TRBJ2-7, with D perhaps TRBD1 (5 bases). Germline values: CDR1 KGHSH, CDR2 LQKENI. The CDR3 extends over 15 amino acids. Trimming took 4 bases from V and 2 from J, leaving 15 bases between them. The DNA of the CDR3 is TGTGCCAGCTCACAGGGGCCCCCTGGGACCTACGAGCAGTACTTC. This gives the protein CASSQGPPGTYEQYF.

The chain joins TRBV19 to TRBJ1-6; D remains unclear. Looked up from germline, CDR1 is LNHDA and CDR2 is SQIVND (reference sequence). V was shortened by 6 bases and J by 0 bases, with 9 bases between the two germline ends. The CDR3 totals 15 residues. The CDR3 DNA is TGTGCCAGTAGATGGGCCGGCTCCTATAATTCACCCCTCCACTTT. It is translated as CASRWAGSYNSPLHF. The whole variable domain, remainder taken from reference TRBV19 and TRBJ1-6, is DGGITQSPKYLFRKEGQNVTLSCEQNLNHDAMYWYRQDPGQGLRLIYYSQIVNDFQKGDIAEGYSVSREKKESFPLTVTSAQKNPTAFYLCASRWAGSYNSPLHFGNGTRLTVT.

The chain joins TRBV7-8 to TRBJ1-4; 8 nucleotides align to TRBD1. The CDR3 sequence is 15 residues long. Trimming removed 1 base from V and 2 bases from J; junction bases left unmatched: 0. CDR1 is SGHVS, CDR2 FQNEAQ, per germline. CDR3 region: CASSLGQGTNEKLFF. In nucleotides, the CDR3 is TGTGCCAGCAGCTTAGGACAGGGGACTAATGAAAAACTGTTTTTT.

The V call is TRBV3-1 (or the pseudogene TRBV3-2), the J call TRBJ1-1; D uncertain. Germline CDR1 reads LGHDT; CDR2 reads YNNKEL (reference sequence). This CDR3 has 15 residues. Between the trimmed V and J ends, which lost 0 bases and 0 bases, there was a span of 8 bases. CDR3 coding DNA: TGTGCCAGCAGCCAAGATGCCCCCATGAACACTGAAGCTTTCTTT. It codes for CASSQDAPMNTEAFF.

V usage is TRBV5-8 and J usage is TRBJ1-1; D remains unclear. CDR3 length equals 14 residues. Germline V gene lookup returns CDR1 SGHTS and CDR2 YDEGEE. V lost 6 bases and J lost 0, with 12 bases in between. The CDR3 DNA follows: TGTGCCAGCACCCGGTACGTAATGAACACTGAAGCTTTCTTT. Translation: CASTRYVMNTEAFF. Based on the CDR3 plus reference TRBV5-8 and TRBJ1-1, the full variable domain is EAGVTQSPTHLIKTRGQQATLRCSPISGHTSVYWYQQALGLGLQFLLWYDEGEERNRGNFPPRFSGRQFPNYSSELNVNALELEDSALYLCASTRYVMNTEAFFGQGTRLTVV.

The genes are TRBV9 and TRBJ1-1; D remains ambiguous. The V gene lost 4 bases and the J gene lost 2 bases, with 12 bases spanning the gap. Germline V gives CDR1 SGDLS, CDR2 YYNGEE. This CDR3 region has 14 residues. The CDR3 sequence is CASSPQVANTEAFF. CDR3 in DNA: TGTGCCAGCAGCCCTCAAGTAGCAAACACTGAAGCTTTCTTT.

The gene calls are TRBV28 and TRBJ1-5; TRBD1 aligns across 8 bases. V shed 1 base and J 1 base; nucleotides not matched to a gene: 9. This CDR3 is 18 amino acids long. Germline V gives CDR1 MDHEN, CDR2 SYDVKM. Here the CDR3 reads CASSLSQGAFSSNQPQHF. The CDR3 DNA reads TGTGCCAGCAGTTTATCCCAGGGGGCATTTTCAAGCAATCAGCCCCAGCATTTT.

In its sample, this clone was seen a few times. This chain uses TRBV10-2 with TRBJ2-7, with 9 bases lining up with TRBD2. J lost 4 bases, V lost 7 bases, and 2 bases had no gene match. Germline loops: CDR1 WSHSY, CDR2 SAAADI. The CDR3 is 12 amino acids. The CDR3 DNA follows: TGCGCCAGCAACAGCGGGGGGTACGAGCAGTACTTC. Protein sequence: CASNSGGYEQYF.

This clone was seen only once. The chain carries TRBV28 and TRBJ1-3; D unresolved. The CDR3 has 15 amino acids. The V end lost 3 bases, the J end lost 0 bases, and 9 bases lay between the germline ends. The germline V gene encodes CDR1 MDHEN and CDR2 SYDVKM. The CDR3 here is CASSFSRASGNTIYF. The CDR3 DNA follows: TGTGCCAGCAGTTTTTCGAGGGCCTCTGGAAACACCATATATTTT.

The chain employs TRBV3-1 (or the pseudogene TRBV3-2) and TRBJ1-4; D unclear. Germline V gene lookup returns CDR1 LGHDT and CDR2 YNNKEL (reference sequence). The CDR3 contains 14 residues. Trimming pared 1 base from V and 1 base from J, leaving 4 bases between. The CDR3 here is CASSQARTNEKLFF. DNA for the CDR3: TGTGCCAGCAGCCAAGCCAGAACTAATGAAAAACTGTTTTTT.

This chain uses TRBV3-1 (or the pseudogene TRBV3-2) with TRBJ2-1; 7 bases are a match to TRBD1. CDR1 and CDR2 from the germline V gene are LGHDT and YNNKEL (reference sequence). Germline trimming cut 4 bases from V and 2 bases from J; bases unmatched to any gene: 8. This CDR3 contains 16 residues. As DNA, the CDR3 is TGTGCCAGCAGCCGGAGACAGGGTAACCCCTACAATGAGCAGTTCTTC. Translated: CASSRRQGNPYNEQFF.